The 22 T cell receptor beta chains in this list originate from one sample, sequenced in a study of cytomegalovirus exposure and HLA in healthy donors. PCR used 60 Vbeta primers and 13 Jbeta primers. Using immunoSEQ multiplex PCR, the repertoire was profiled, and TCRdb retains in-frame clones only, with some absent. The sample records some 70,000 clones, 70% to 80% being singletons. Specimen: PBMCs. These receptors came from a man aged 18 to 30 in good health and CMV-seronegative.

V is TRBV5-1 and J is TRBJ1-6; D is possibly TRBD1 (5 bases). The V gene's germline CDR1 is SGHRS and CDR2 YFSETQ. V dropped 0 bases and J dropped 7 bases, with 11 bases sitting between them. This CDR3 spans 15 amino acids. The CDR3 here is CASSLARAENSPLHF. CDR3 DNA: TGCGCCAGCAGCTTGGCCAGGGCGGAGAATTCACCCCTCCACTTT.

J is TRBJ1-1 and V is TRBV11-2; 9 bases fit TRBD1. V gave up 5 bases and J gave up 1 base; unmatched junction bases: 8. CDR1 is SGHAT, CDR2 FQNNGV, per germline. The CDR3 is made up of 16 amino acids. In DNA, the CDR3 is TGTGCCAGCAGCCCTATCCGGGACAGGGAGAACACTGAAGCTTTCTTT. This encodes CASSPIRDRENTEAFF.

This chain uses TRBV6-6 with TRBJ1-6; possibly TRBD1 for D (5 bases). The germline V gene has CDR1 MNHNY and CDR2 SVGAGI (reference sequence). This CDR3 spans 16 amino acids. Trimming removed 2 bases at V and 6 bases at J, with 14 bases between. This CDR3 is CASSYGQGGRNSPLHF. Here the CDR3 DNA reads TGTGCCAGCAGTTACGGGCAGGGTGGGCGTAATTCACCCCTCCACTTT.

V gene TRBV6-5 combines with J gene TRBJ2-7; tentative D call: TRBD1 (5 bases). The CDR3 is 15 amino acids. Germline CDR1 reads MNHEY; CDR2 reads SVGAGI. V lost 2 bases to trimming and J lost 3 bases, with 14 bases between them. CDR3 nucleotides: TGTGCCAGCAGTTACATCACCCGACAGCACTACGAGCAGTACTTC. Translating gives CASSYITRQHYEQYF.

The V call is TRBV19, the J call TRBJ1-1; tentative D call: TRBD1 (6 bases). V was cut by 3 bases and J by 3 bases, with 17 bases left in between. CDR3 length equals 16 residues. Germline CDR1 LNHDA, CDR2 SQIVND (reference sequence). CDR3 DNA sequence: TGTGCCAGTAGTATTGGGAGGGGGGTTGGGGACACTGAAGCTTTCTTT. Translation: CASSIGRGVGDTEAFF.

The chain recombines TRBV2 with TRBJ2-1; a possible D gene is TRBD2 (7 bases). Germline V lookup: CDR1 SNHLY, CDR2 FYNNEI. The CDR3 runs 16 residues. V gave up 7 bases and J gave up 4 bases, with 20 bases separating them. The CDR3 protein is CASKGGRGVGYNEQFF. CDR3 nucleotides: TGTGCCAGCAAAGGGGGGAGGGGAGTCGGTTACAATGAGCAGTTCTTC.

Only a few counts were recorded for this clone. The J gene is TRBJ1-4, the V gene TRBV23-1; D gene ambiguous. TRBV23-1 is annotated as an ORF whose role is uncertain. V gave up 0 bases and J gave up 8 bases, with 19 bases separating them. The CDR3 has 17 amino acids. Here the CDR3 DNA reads TGCGCCAGCAGTCAATCGGGATGCGGGCGGGAAGGGGAAAAACTGTTTTTT. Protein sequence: CASSQSGCGREGEKLFF.

The CDR3: CSAGWPPVSGPSGDEQFF. CDR3 nucleotides: TGCAGCGCCGGATGGCCGCCTGTCAGCGGTCCCTCCGGCGATGAGCAGTTCTTC. This chain joins TRBV29-1 and TRBJ2-1; TRBD2 is a possible D gene (5 bases). Germline CDR1 reads SQVTM; CDR2 reads ANQGSEA. The CDR3 is made up of 18 amino acids. With 7 bases removed from V and 8 bases from J, the gap between germline ends came to 33 bases.

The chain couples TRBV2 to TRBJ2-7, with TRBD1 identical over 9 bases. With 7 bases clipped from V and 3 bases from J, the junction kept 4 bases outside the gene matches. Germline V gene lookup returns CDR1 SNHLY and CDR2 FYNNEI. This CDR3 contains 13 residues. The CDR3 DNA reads TGTGCCAGCACCCGGGACAGGGACTACGAGCAGTACTTC. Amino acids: CASTRDRDYEQYF.

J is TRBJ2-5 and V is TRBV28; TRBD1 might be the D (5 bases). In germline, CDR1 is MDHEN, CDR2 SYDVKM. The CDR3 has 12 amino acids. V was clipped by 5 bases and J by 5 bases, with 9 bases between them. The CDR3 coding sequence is TGTGCCAGCAGTAGGGGCGGTGAGACCCAGTACTTC. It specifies CASSRGGETQYF.

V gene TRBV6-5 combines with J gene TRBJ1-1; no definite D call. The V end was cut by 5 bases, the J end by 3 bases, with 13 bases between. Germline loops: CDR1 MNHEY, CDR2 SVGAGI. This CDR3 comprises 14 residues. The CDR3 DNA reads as TGTGCCAGCAGTCGCCCCGGTTTGGACACTGAAGCTTTCTTT. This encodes CASSRPGLDTEAFF.

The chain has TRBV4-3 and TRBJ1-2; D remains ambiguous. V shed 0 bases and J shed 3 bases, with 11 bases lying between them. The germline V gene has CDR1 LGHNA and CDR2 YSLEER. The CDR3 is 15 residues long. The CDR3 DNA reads TGCGCCAGCAGCCAAGATTCGAGAGGGCACTATGGCTACACCTTC. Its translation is CASSQDSRGHYGYTF.

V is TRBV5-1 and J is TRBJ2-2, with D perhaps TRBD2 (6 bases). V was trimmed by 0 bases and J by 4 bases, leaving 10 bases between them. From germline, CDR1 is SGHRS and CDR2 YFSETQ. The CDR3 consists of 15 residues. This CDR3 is CASSLGTGGTGELFF. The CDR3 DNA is TGCGCCAGCAGCTTGGGGACCGGGGGCACCGGGGAGCTGTTTTTT.

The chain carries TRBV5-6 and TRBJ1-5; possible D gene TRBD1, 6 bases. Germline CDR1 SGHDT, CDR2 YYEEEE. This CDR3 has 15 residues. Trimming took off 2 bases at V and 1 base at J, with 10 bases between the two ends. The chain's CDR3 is CASSLGGRSNQPQHF. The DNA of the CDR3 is TGTGCCAGCAGCTTAGGGGGTCGGAGCAATCAGCCCCAGCATTTT. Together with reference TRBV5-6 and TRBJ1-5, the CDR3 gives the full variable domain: DAGVTQSPTHLIKTRGQQVTLRCSPKSGHDTVSWYQQALGQGPQFIFQYYEEEERQRGNFPDRFSGHQFPNYSSELNVNALLLGDSALYLCASSLGGRSNQPQHFGDGTRLSIL.

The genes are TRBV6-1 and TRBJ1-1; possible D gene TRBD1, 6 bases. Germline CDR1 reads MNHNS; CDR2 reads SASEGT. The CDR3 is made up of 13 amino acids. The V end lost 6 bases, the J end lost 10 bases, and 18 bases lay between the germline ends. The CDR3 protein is CASSHSQGLGAFF. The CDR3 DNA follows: TGTGCCAGCAGCCACTCACAGGGATTGGGAGCTTTCTTT.

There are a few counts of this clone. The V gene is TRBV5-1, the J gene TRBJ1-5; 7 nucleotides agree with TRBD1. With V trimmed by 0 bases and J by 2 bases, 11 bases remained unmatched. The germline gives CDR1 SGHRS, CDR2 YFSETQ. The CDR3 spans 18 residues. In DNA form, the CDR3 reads TGCGCCAGCAGCTTGGAAGGGGGCGCAGCCGCCGGCAATCAGCCCCAGCATTTT. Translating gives CASSLEGGAAAGNQPQHF.

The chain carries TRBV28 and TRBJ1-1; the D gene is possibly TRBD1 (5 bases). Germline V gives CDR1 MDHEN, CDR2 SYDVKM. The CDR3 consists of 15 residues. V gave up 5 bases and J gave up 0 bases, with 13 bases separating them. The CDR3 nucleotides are TGTGCCAGCAGTGCCCAACAGGTCATGAACACTGAAGCTTTCTTT. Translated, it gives CASSAQQVMNTEAFF. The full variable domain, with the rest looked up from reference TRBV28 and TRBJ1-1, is DVKVTQSSRYLVKRTGEKVFLECVQDMDHENMFWYRQDPGLGLRLIYFSYDVKMKEKGDIPEGYSVSREKKERFSLILESASTNQTSMYLCASSAQQVMNTEAFFGQGTRLTVV.

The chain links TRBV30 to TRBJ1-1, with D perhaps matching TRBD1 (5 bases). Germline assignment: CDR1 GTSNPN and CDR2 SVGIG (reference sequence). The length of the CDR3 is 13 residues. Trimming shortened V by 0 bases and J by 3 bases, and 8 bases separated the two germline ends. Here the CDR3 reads CAWSVIRDTEAFF. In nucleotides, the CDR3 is TGTGCCTGGAGTGTAATCAGGGACACTGAAGCTTTCTTT.

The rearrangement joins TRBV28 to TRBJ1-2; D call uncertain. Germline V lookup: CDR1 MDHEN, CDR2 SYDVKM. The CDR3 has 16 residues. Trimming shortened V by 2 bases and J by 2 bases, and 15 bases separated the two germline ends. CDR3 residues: CASSLVSEGLNYGYTF. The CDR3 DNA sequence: TGTGCCAGCAGTTTAGTTTCGGAGGGTTTGAACTATGGCTACACCTTC.

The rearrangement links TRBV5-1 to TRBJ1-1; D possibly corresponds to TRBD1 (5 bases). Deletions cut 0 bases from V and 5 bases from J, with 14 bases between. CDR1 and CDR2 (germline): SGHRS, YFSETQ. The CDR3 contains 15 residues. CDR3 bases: TGCGCCAGCAGCTTGGCAGGGTTGTTCCCAACTGAAGCTTTCTTT. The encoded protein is CASSLAGLFPTEAFF.

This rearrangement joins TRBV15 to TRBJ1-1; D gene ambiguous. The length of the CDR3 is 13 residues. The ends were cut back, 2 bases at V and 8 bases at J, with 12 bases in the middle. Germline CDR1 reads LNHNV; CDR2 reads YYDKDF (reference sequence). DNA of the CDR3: TGTGCCACCAGCAGAAAGGTCCGGGAAGAAGCTTTCTTT. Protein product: CATSRKVREEAFF.

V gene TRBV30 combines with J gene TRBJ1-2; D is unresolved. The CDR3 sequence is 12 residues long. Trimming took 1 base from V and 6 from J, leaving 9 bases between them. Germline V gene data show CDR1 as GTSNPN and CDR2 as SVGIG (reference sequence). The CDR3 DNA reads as TGTGCCTGGAGTGCATCTATCCATGGCTACACCTTC. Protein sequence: CAWSASIHGYTF.